What follows are 21 T cell receptor beta chains derived from one specimen sequenced in a study of regulatory T cells in long-lasting Graves disease. Time point in this sample: newly diagnosed GD, antithyroid drugs for less than 3 months. From PBMCs, RNA was extracted and then used to make the TCR library. According to the study, TCR beta libraries were built with iRepertoire HTBI primers and CDR3-region Arm-PCR. A single record per CDR3 protein comes from TCRdb applying MiXCR to the multiplex PCR reads. The table has approximately 350,000 distinct CDR3 sequences, 15% to 20% seen once. These data are also associated with another study on T cells in Graves' hyperthyroidism and ophthalmopathy.

Sequenced material: peripheral blood mononuclear cells (PBMCs), taken at new diagnosis, from a patient treated with antithyroid drugs. These receptors came from a woman between 18 and 30 years old with Graves disease.

This clonotype has ten or more counts. The chain links TRBV6-2 or TRBV6-3 to TRBJ2-7; D remains ambiguous. This CDR3 contains 12 residues. Germline-derived CDR1 and CDR2 are MNHEY and SVGEGT. The ends were cut back, 5 bases at V and 0 bases at J, with 5 bases in the middle. In DNA, the CDR3 is TGTGCCAGCAGTGACAACTCCTACGAGCAGTACTTC. It yields the protein CASSDNSYEQYF.

Many counts were recorded for this clonotype. J is TRBJ2-7 and V is TRBV7-2; 7 nucleotides align to TRBD2. With 7 bases clipped from V and 5 bases from J, the junction kept 11 bases outside the gene matches. Germline-derived CDR1 and CDR2 are SGHTA and FQGNSA. The CDR3 extends over 14 amino acids. The CDR3: CASKREALTDEQYF. CDR3 DNA sequence: TGTGCCAGCAAACGGGAGGCTTTGACCGACGAGCAGTACTTC.

This clonotype was seen many times. The V and J genes are TRBV5-6 and TRBJ2-7; 14 nucleotides match TRBD2. Per germline, CDR1 SGHDT and CDR2 YYEEEE. The CDR3 runs to 15 residues. V was clipped by 4 bases and J by 6 bases; unmatched bases: 6. CDR3: CASSNEGLAGVEQYF. The CDR3 bases are TGTGCCAGCAGCAACGAGGGACTAGCGGGAGTCGAGCAGTACTTC.

This clonotype was seen repeatedly, ten times or more. The CDR3 region is CASSQDGREAFF. The CDR3 bases are TGTGCCAGCAGCCAAGATGGGAGGGAAGCTTTCTTT. The rearrangement links TRBV3-1 to TRBJ1-1; D uncertain. There are 12 residues in the CDR3. Trimming took 0 bases from V and 8 from J, leaving 7 bases between them. Germline CDR1 LGHDT, CDR2 YNNKEL (reference sequence).

This clonotype was found many times. The chain is built from TRBV7-9 and TRBJ2-3; no definite D call. Germline V gene data show CDR1 as SEHNR and CDR2 as FQNEAQ (reference sequence). V shed 4 bases and J shed 1 base, with 6 bases lying between them. The CDR3 is 13 amino acids. The CDR3 nucleotides read TGTGCCAGCAGCTCTGACGGCACAGATACGCAGTATTTT. It codes for CASSSDGTDTQYF.

This clonotype has ten or more counts. V usage is TRBV2 and J usage is TRBJ2-6; TRBD1 agrees at 8 bases. V was pared by 3 bases and J by 2 bases, with 3 bases of the junction left unmatched. CDR1 is SNHLY and CDR2 is FYNNEI in the germline V gene. There are 16 residues in the CDR3. DNA of the CDR3: TGTGCCAGCAGTGACAGGGGGCCGGCTGGGGCCAACGTCCTGACTTTC. It translates to CASSDRGPAGANVLTF.

This clonotype has a single count. It may be a read error: a sequence one base away is much more abundant. The J gene is TRBJ2-1, the V gene TRBV9; 8 nucleotides line up with TRBD2. Germline assignment: CDR1 SGDLS and CDR2 YYNGEE. CDR3 size: 14 residues. After removal of 3 bases from V and 9 bases from J, the junction contained 8 bases not matched to a gene. CDR3 bases: TGTGCCAGCAGCGCCCCCGGGACTAGTAGTGAGCAGTTCTTC. Translation: CASSAPGTSSEQFF.

This clonotype was seen a handful of times. The rearrangement uses TRBV5-1 and TRBJ2-7, with a possible D match to TRBD1 (6 bases). The CDR3 totals 13 residues. Germline V gene sequence: CDR1 SGHRS, CDR2 YFSETQ. V dropped 6 bases and J dropped 6 bases, with 16 bases sitting between them. CDR3 DNA sequence: TGCGCCAGCACCCTAGGGGGTGGCTCCGAGCAGTACTTC. Translated, it gives CASTLGGGSEQYF.

This clonotype was recorded many times. The gene calls are TRBV5-6 and TRBJ2-1; TRBD1 agrees at 12 bases. The CDR3 runs to 18 residues. CDR1 SGHDT and CDR2 YYEEEE come from the germline V gene. Trimming cost V 4 bases and J 4 bases; bases outside gene matches: 12. DNA of the CDR3: TGTGCCAGCAGCCTGGGACAGGGGGCAGGGGGACCTTACAATGAGCAGTTCTTC. Translated: CASSLGQGAGGPYNEQFF.

This clonotype has a handful of counts. This rearrangement joins TRBV7-2 to TRBJ1-1; D gene ambiguous. Germline-derived CDR1 and CDR2 are SGHTA and FQGNSA. There are 12 residues in the CDR3. V lost 6 bases, J lost 7 bases, and 12 bases lay in between. CDR3 region: CASSRHVIEAFF. In DNA, the CDR3 is TGTGCCAGCAGTCGACATGTTATTGAAGCTTTCTTT.

This clonotype appeared many times. The J gene is TRBJ1-1, the V gene TRBV28, with D tentatively TRBD1 (6 bases). Germline loops: CDR1 MDHEN, CDR2 SYDVKM. This CDR3 is built from 14 residues. V was cut by 6 bases and J by 0 bases, with 11 bases left in between. For the CDR3, the DNA is TGTGCCAGCAGGGCGGACAGCATGAACACTGAAGCTTTCTTT. This codes for CASRADSMNTEAFF.

This clonotype was recorded at least ten times. This chain joins TRBV28 and TRBJ2-1; 8 bases are shared with TRBD2. CDR3 length: 15 amino acids. V was clipped by 2 bases and J by 7 bases; unmatched bases: 7. The V gene's germline CDR1 is MDHEN and CDR2 SYDVKM. The chain's CDR3 is CASSLSGRRGNEQFF. CDR3 bases: TGTGCCAGCAGTTTAAGCGGGAGAAGGGGAAATGAGCAGTTCTTC.

Ten or more counts support this clonotype. V and J are TRBV6-1 and TRBJ2-7; D unresolved. The germline gives CDR1 MNHNS, CDR2 SASEGT. Trimming removed 5 bases from V and 3 bases from J, with 11 bases in between. The CDR3 runs to 13 residues. The DNA for the CDR3 is TGTGCCAGCAGTACCCCGGGCCACTACGAGCAGTACTTC. Its translation is CASSTPGHYEQYF.

This clonotype came up many times. The chain employs TRBV7-9 and TRBJ2-5; D may correspond to TRBD1 or TRBD2 (5 bases each). Germline V gene lookup returns CDR1 SEHNR and CDR2 FQNEAQ (reference sequence). The CDR3 runs to 14 residues. V was cut by 5 bases and J by 3 bases, with 13 bases left in between. CDR3: CASSHVGREETQYF. CDR3 nucleotide sequence: TGTGCCAGCAGCCACGTGGGACGGGAAGAGACCCAGTACTTC.

This clonotype was counted many times. The CDR3 loop is CASSLDFGEQYF. The CDR3 nucleotides are TGCGCCAGCAGCTTGGACTTTGGGGAGCAGTACTTC. The chain uses TRBV5-1 and TRBJ2-7; D not resolved. CDR1 and CDR2 (germline): SGHRS, YFSETQ. Deletions cut 0 bases from V and 7 bases from J, with 8 bases between. There are 12 residues in the CDR3.

CDR3 sequence reads: CASRRREQGPGSNQPQHF. In DNA form, the CDR3 reads TGTGCCAGCAGGCGAAGAGAACAGGGGCCGGGGAGCAATCAGCCCCAGCATTTT. This chain connects TRBV12-3 or TRBV12-4 to TRBJ1-5, with 7 positions matching TRBD1. With V trimmed by 6 bases and J by 1 base, 15 bases remained unmatched. The CDR3 contains 18 residues.

This clonotype occurred a few times. The chain is built from TRBV9 and TRBJ2-7; D uncertain. CDR3 length equals 14 residues. Trimming pared 0 bases from V and 2 bases from J, leaving 9 bases between. The V gene's germline CDR1 is SGDLS and CDR2 YYNGEE. The CDR3 sequence: CASSVGSAAYEQYF. The CDR3 bases are TGTGCCAGCAGCGTAGGGAGCGCCGCCTACGAGCAGTACTTC.

The chain employs TRBV6-1 and TRBJ2-3; 8 nucleotides match TRBD1. CDR1 is MNHNS, CDR2 SASEGT, per germline. CDR3 length equals 12 residues. V lost 5 bases to trimming and J lost 12 bases; unmatched junction nucleotides: 7. This chain's CDR3 is CASSTGTGRQYF. The CDR3 coding sequence is TGTGCCAGCAGTACCGGGACAGGTAGACAGTATTTT.

This clonotype was seen at least ten times. The CDR3: CASSLGLKETQYF. The CDR3 DNA is TGTGCCAGCAGCTTAGGGCTAAAAGAGACCCAGTACTTC. This chain connects TRBV11-2 to TRBJ2-5, with D uncertain. This CDR3 contains 13 residues. Germline CDR1 and CDR2: SGHAT and FQNNGV. V lost 1 base and J lost 3, with 6 bases in between.

This clonotype was seen repeatedly, ten times or more. The chain recombines TRBV30 with TRBJ1-3; the D is unclear. The germline V gene has CDR1 GTSNPN and CDR2 SVGIG (reference sequence). The CDR3 runs to 14 residues. Deletions cut 0 bases from V and 4 bases from J, with 10 bases between. CDR3 coding DNA: TGTGCCTGGAGTGTACTCGTGGTCGGAAACACCATATATTTT. Encoded protein: CAWSVLVVGNTIYF. Using reference TRBV30 and TRBJ1-3 for the parts outside the CDR3, the full variable domain is SQTIHQWPATLVQPVGSPLSLECTVEGTSNPNLYWYRQAAGRGLQLLFYSVGIGQISSEVPQNLSASRPQDRQFILSSKKLLLSDSGFYLCAWSVLVVGNTIYFGEGSWLTVV.

This clonotype appeared a few times. The chain joins TRBV29-1 to TRBJ2-3; a weak D match, TRBD2 (5 bases). V was pared by 7 bases and J by 4 bases, with 15 bases between. This CDR3 has 13 residues. Germline loops: CDR1 SQVTM, CDR2 ANQGSEA. The CDR3 region is CSARRGSADTQYF. Written as DNA, the CDR3 is TGCAGCGCCCGGCGAGGGAGCGCAGATACGCAGTATTTT.